This T cell receptor (beta chain) derives from a study of cytomegalovirus exposure and HLA in healthy donors. Findings and limits, study-wide: Later on, a genetic analysis was performed. It linked a missense variant in DCLRE1C with V- and J-gene trimming of TCR beta.

The study ran its PCR with 60 Vbeta and 13 Jbeta primers. As handled by the study authors: An analysis performed later counted around 80 million unique TCR beta chains (roughly 11 million of them shared). Profiled with immunoSEQ multiplex PCR; TCRdb holds only in-frame clones, not every one. Clone size and the V and J calls come from that table; the DNA yielded D and trimming. The sample contains more than 150,000 clones, 77% of which appear only once. Details on this clone: The antigen remains unidentified.

V dropped 5 bases and J dropped 7 bases, with 15 bases sitting between them. Germline values: CDR1 SEHNR, CDR2 FQNEAQ (reference sequence). The CDR3 extends over 15 amino acids. The sample comprised PBMCs. The clonotype was recovered from a man in his late teens or twenties in good health and CMV-seronegative. The chain carries TRBV7-9 and TRBJ1-6; TRBD1 is a possible D gene (5 bases). The DNA for the CDR3 is TGTGCCAGCAGCAACCACTCCGGGGGGAATTCACCCCTCCACTTT. It yields the protein CASSNHSGGNSPLHF. Using reference TRBV7-9 and TRBJ1-6 for the parts outside the CDR3, the full variable domain is DTGVSQNPRHKITKRGQNVTFRCDPISEHNRLYWYRQTLGQGPEFLTYFQNEAQLEKSRLLSDRFSAERPKGSFSTLEIQRTEQGDSAMYLCASSNHSGGNSPLHFGNGTRLTVT.